This TCR beta chain comes out of a study of T cells in Graves' hyperthyroidism and ophthalmopathy. As for the study in general: Any treatment followed the collection of peripheral blood at initial diagnosis. Study-level points and caveats: In blood, most of the thyroid clonotypes expanded above 0.001 were also present.

In this sample, this clonotype turned up many times. Its target is not known. Germline CDR1 SNHLY, CDR2 FYNNEI. Trimming removed 6 bases from V and 8 bases from J; junction bases left unmatched: 10. CDR3 length: 14 residues. RNA transcripts were the template for amplifying TCR beta CDR3 regions. During a first-round RT-PCR of the TCR CDR3, the HTBI primer set was used. TCRdb called the multiplex PCR reads again in MiXCR, with one record for every CDR3 protein. The sample yields around 600,000 distinct CDR3 sequences, roughly 14% seen once. Orbital computed tomography and thyroid ultrasound, together with serum TRAb and thyroxine and clinical symptoms, were used for diagnoses.

This TCR was recovered from a woman aged 45-65 years with Graves' ophthalmopathy. Specimen: blood. This chain connects TRBV2 to TRBJ1-5, with 7 bases identical to TRBD1. The CDR3 reads CASRATGQYKPQHF. CDR3 nucleotides: TGTGCCAGCAGAGCGACAGGGCAGTACAAGCCCCAGCATTTT.